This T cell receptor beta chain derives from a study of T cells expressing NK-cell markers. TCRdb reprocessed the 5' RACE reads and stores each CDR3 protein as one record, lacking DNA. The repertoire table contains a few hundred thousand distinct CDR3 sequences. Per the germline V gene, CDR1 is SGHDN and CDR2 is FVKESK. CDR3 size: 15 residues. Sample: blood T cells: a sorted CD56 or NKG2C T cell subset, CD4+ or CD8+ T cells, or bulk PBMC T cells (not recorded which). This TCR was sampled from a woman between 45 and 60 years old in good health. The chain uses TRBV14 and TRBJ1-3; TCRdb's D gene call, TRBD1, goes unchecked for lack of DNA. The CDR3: CASSHRTGAGNTIYF. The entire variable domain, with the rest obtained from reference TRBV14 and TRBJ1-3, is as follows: EAGVTQFPSHSVIEKGQTVTLRCDPISGHDNLYWYRRVMGKEIKFLLHFVKESKQDESGMPNNRFLAERTGGTYSTLKVQPAELEDSGVYFCASSHRTGAGNTIYFGEGSWLTVV.